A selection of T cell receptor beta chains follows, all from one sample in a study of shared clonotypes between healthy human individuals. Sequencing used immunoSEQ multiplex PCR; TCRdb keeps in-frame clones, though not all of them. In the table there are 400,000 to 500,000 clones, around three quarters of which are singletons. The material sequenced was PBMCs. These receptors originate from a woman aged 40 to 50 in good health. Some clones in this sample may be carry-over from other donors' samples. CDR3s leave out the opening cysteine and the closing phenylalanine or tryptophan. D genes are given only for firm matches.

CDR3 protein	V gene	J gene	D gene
ASSLGGSSYNEQF	TRBV5-4	TRBJ2-1	-
ASTSMGGGTDTQY	TRBV28	TRBJ2-3	-
ASRRTDYNEQF	TRBV6-5	TRBJ2-1	-
ASSLGPGKF	TRBV5-8	TRBJ2-1	-
ASSLVLAGRSDGYT	TRBV5-1	TRBJ1-2	-
ASSASGTSGYNEQF	TRBV2	TRBJ2-1	TRBD2
ASSQEGDVSYEQY	TRBV4-2	-	-
AISEGGVGETQY	TRBV10-3	TRBJ2-5	-
ASSSTLQGRGTGYT	TRBV11-2	TRBJ1-2	-
SVESVPYGYT	TRBV29-1	TRBJ1-2	-
ASSETAGGQYEQY	TRBV25-1	TRBJ2-7	TRBD2
ASSLVGETQY	TRBV7-9	TRBJ2-5	-
ASSVEGREYEKLF	TRBV9	TRBJ1-4	-
ASSQGVVGGRSYEQY	TRBV4-1	TRBJ2-7	-
AISGAGDPQETQY	TRBV10-3	TRBJ2-5	-
ASSWYDTYEQY	TRBV5-1	TRBJ2-7	-
ASSPLPTRSGANVLT	TRBV5-5	TRBJ2-6	-
ASSADRGGNQPQH	TRBV18	TRBJ1-5	TRBD1
ASSQVGRTGRSYEQY	TRBV14	TRBJ2-7	-
ASSSQLAGASGANVLT	TRBV7-6	TRBJ2-6	TRBD2
ASSLHSSGGFDYGYT	TRBV19	TRBJ1-2	-
ASMGGGFSTNEKLF	TRBV2	TRBJ1-4	-
ASSEGWASSNQPQH	TRBV7-2	TRBJ1-5	-
ASSLGTRRPSTDTQY	TRBV5-6	TRBJ2-3	-
ASSEVGGTDTQY	TRBV6-4	TRBJ2-3	-
ASSWEDNTDTQY	TRBV6-1	TRBJ2-3	-
ASTEPGSNNEQF	TRBV6-1	TRBJ2-1	-
ASSPRHTDQPQH	TRBV6-6	TRBJ1-5	-
ASSESLSTDTQY	TRBV10-1	TRBJ2-3	-
ASTQGAVGETQY	TRBV2	TRBJ2-5	TRBD1
ASSKATGQGEKNIQY	TRBV21-1	TRBJ2-4	-
ASSRRDTEAF	TRBV6-6	TRBJ1-1	-
ASSLAAGTVTRSSYNEQF	TRBV5-1	TRBJ2-1	-